This T cell receptor beta chain was sequenced in a study of T cell changes during pregnancy in multiple sclerosis. Trimming shortened V by 5 bases and J by 9 bases, and 11 bases separated the two germline ends. CDR1 and CDR2 (germline): MDHEN, SYDVKM. The CDR3 runs to 11 residues. This table comes from immunoSEQ multiplex PCR, and its TCRdb copy is limited to in-frame clones, with some not included. Of tens of thousands of clones in the sample, approximately 91% were seen once. The sequences come from CD8+ T cells from peripheral blood mononuclear cells, collected in the second trimester of pregnancy. This clonotype was sampled from a female donor with multiple sclerosis, enrolled in a pregnancy study. V is TRBV28 and J is TRBJ2-7; D is possibly TRBD1 (6 bases). The CDR3 DNA reads as TGTGCCAGCAGTGACGGGACACGGCAGTACTTC. Its protein product is CASSDGTRQYF.